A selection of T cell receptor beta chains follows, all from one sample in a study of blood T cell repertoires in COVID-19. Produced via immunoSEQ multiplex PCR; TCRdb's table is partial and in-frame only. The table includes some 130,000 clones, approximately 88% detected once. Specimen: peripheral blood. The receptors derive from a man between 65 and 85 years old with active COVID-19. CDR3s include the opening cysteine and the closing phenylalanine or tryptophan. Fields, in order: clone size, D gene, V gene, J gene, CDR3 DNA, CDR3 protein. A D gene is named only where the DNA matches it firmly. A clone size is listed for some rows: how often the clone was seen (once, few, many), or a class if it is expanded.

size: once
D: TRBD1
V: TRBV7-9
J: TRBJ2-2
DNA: TGTGCCAGCAGCCTCTCGGGGACAGAGGCCGGGGAGCTGTTTTTT
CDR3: CASSLSGTEAGELFF

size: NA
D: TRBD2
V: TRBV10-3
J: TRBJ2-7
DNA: TGTGCCATTGGGACTAGCGGGAGGGTCGTGCAGTACTTC
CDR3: CAIGTSGRVVQYF

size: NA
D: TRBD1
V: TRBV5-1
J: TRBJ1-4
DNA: TGCGCCAGCAGCTCCGGACAGGGGGCTGAAAAACTGTTTTTT
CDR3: CASSSGQGAEKLFF

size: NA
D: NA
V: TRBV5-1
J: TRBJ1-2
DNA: TGCGCCAGCAGCTTGGCGGACTTCTATGGCTACACCTTC
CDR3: CASSLADFYGYTF

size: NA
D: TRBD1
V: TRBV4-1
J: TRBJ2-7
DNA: TGCGCCAGCAGCCTGGGGACAGGGAGATACGAGCAGTACTTC
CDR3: CASSLGTGRYEQYF

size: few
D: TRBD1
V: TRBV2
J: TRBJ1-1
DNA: TGTGCCAGCAGTACAGGGGGGCCTAGAGCTTTCTTT
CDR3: CASSTGGPRAFF

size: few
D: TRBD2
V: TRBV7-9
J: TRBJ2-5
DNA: TGTGCCAGCAGCTTATGGGGGGGAGAGACCCAGTACTTC
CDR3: CASSLWGGETQYF

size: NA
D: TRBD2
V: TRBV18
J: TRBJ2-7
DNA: TGTGCCAGCTCACCACCACGGACTAGCGGGGCAAATACCTACGAGCAGTACTTC
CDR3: CASSPPRTSGANTYEQYF

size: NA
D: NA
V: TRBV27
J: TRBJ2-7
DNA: TGTGCCAGCAGTTTAACTGGAGTGGGGGGAAGGTACGAGCAGTACTTC
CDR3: CASSLTGVGGRYEQYF

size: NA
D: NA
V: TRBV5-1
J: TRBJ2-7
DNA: TGCGCCAGCAGCTACGGGGTCTCCTACGAGCAGTACTTC
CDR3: CASSYGVSYEQYF

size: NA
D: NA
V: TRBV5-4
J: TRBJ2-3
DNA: TGTGCCAGCTCTCCGCGGGCTAGCGACACAGATACGCAGTATTTT
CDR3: CASSPRASDTDTQYF

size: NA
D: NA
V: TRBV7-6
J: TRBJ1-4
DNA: TGTGCCAGCAGCCCCCGCGGCACTAATGAAAAACTGTTTTTT
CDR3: CASSPRGTNEKLFF

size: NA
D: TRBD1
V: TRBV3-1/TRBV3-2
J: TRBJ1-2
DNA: TGTGCCAGCAGCCAAGGGACAGGGTATGGCTACACCTTC
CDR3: CASSQGTGYGYTF

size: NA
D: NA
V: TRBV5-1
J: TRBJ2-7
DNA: TGCGCCAGCAGCTTGGACCGGACTGTATCCTACGAGCAGTACTTC
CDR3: CASSLDRTVSYEQYF

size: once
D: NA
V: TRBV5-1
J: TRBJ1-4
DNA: TGCGCCAGCAGCTTCGGCCAGGGGAATGAAAAACTGTTTTTT
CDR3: CASSFGQGNEKLFF

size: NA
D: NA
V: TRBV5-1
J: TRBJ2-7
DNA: TGCGCCAGCAGCACACTCTTGGGGGCGTACGAGCAGTACTTC
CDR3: CASSTLLGAYEQYF

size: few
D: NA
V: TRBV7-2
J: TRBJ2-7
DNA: TGTGCCAGCAGCCGGGACTACGAGCAGTACTTC
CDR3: CASSRDYEQYF

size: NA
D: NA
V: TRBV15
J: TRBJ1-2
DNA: TGTGCCACCAGCAGAGATCCCAGCTATGGCTACACCTTC
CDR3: CATSRDPSYGYTF

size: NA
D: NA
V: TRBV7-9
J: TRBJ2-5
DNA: TGTGCCAGCAGCTTCCGGACGGACAAAGAGACCCAGTACTTC
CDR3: CASSFRTDKETQYF

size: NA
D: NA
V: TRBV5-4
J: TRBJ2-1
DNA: TGTGCCAGCAGCTCCTTCTACAATGAGCAGTTCTTC
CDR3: CASSSFYNEQFF

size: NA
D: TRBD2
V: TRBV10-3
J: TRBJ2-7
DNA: TGTGCCATCAGGGGACTAGCGGACCGCTACGAGCAGTACTTC
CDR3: CAIRGLADRYEQYF

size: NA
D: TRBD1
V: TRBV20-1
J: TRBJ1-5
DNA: TGCAGTGCTAGTCTCCGGACAGGGGGCCTTAGCAATCAGCCCCAGCATTTT
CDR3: CSASLRTGGLSNQPQHF

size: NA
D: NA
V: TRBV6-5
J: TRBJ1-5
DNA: TGTGCCAGCAGCGCCCTAAGGGGTCAGCCCCAGCATTTT
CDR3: CASSALRGQPQHF

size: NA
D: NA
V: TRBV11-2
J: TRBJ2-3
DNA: TGTGCCAGCAGCCCATGGACAAGTAGCACAGATACGCAGTATTTT
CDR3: CASSPWTSSTDTQYF

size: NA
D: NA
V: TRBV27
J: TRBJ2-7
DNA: TGTGCCAGCAGTTCATCGGGCCGCTACGAGCAGTACTTC
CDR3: CASSSSGRYEQYF

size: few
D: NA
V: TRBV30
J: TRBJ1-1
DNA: TGTGCCTGGAGGGAGCCTGAAGCTTTCTTT
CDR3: CAWREPEAFF

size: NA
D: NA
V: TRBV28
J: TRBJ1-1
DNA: TGTGCCAGCAGTCGTCAGATGAACACTGAAGCTTTCTTT
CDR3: CASSRQMNTEAFF

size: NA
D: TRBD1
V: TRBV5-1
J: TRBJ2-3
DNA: TGCGCCAGCAGACAGGGGACCGGCACAGATACGCAGTATTTT
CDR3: CASRQGTGTDTQYF

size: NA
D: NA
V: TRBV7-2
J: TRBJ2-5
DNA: TGTGCCAGCAGCCCGGACAACCAAGAGACCCAGTACTTC
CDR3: CASSPDNQETQYF

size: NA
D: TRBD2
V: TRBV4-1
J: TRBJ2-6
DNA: TGCGCCAGCAGCCAAGGGCTAGCGGGAGGGAAGGGTGGGGCCAACGTCCTGACTTTC
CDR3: CASSQGLAGGKGGANVLTF

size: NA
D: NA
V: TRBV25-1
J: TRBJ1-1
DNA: TGTGCCAGCAGACAGAACACTGAAGCTTTCTTT
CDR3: CASRQNTEAFF

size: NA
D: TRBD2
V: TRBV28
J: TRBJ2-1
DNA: TGTGCCAGCAGTTACCGACTAGCGGACATTAGCTCCTACAATGAGCAGTTCTTC
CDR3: CASSYRLADISSYNEQFF

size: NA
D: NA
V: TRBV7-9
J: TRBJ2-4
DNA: TGTGCCAGCAGCGCTTCAGGGGTGTTGGGAAACATTCAGTACTTC
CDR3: CASSASGVLGNIQYF

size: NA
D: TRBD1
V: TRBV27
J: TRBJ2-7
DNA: TGTGCCAGCAGCGCCAGGGGGCAGGAGCAGTACTTC
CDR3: CASSARGQEQYF

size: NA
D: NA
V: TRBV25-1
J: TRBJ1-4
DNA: TGTGCCAGCAGTGAATTACAGGGTAATGAAAAACTGTTTTTT
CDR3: CASSELQGNEKLFF

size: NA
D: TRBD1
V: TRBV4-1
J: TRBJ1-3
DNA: TGCGCCAGCAGCCATGATGGGACAGCTGGAAACACCATATATTTT
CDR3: CASSHDGTAGNTIYF

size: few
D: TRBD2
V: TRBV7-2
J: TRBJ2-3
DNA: TGTGCCAGCAGCGTATGGACTAGCGCCACAGATACGCAGTATTTT
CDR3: CASSVWTSATDTQYF

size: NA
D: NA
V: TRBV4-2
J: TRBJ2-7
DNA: TGTGCCAGCAGCCAAGATCTCAGCTCCTACGAGCAGTACTTC
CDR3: CASSQDLSSYEQYF

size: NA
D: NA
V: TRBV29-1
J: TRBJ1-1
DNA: TGCAGCGGTGGCCCCGGGGGGCGCGGGGCTTTCTTT
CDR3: CSGGPGGRGAFF

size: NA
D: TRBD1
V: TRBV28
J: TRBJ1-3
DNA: TGTGCCAGCAGTTTGCTGACAGGGTCTGGAAACACCATATATTTT
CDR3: CASSLLTGSGNTIYF

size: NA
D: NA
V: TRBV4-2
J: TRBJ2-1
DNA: TGTGCCAGCAGCCAAGATTTAGGCCGCGGGTACAATGAGCAGTTCTTC
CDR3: CASSQDLGRGYNEQFF

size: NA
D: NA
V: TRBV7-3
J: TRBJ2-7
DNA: TGTGCCAGCAGCTTCTGCCGGCGCATAAGCGGGGACAACCACGAGCAGTACTTC
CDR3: CASSFCRRISGDNHEQYF

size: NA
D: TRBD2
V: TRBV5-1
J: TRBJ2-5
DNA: TGCGCCAGCAGCTTTCGGGGTAGCGGGGAACAAGAGACCCAGTACTTC
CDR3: CASSFRGSGEQETQYF

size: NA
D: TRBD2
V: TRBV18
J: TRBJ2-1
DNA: TGTGCCAGCTCACCACCAAGCGGGAGAGGAGGTGAGCAGTTCTTC
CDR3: CASSPPSGRGGEQFF

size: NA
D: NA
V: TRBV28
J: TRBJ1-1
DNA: TGTGCCAGCAGGTTAGCGGGGGGTAACGCTGAAGCTTTCTTT
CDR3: CASRLAGGNAEAFF

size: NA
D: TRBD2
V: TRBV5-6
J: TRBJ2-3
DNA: TGTGCCAGCAGCTTGCTAAGCGGGATTCGCACAGATACGCAGTATTTT
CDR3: CASSLLSGIRTDTQYF

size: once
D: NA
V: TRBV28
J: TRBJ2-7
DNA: TGTGCCAGCAGTTTACGGGGACTTATTAACGAGCAGTACTTC
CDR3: CASSLRGLINEQYF

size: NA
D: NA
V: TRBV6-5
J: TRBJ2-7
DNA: TGTGCCAGCAGCGGGGGGCGGCAGTACTTC
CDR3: CASSGGRQYF

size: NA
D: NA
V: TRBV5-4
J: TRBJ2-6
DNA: TGTGCCAGCAGCTTGGCAAGGGAGACGGTAGGGGCCAACGTCCTGACTTTC
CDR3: CASSLARETVGANVLTF

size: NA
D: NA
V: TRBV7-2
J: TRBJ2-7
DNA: TGTGCCAGCAGCTCCGGCCGGGACGAGCAGTACTTC
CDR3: CASSSGRDEQYF